These 17 T cell receptor beta chains share one sample of origin, sequenced in a study of cytomegalovirus exposure and HLA in healthy donors. The protocol was immunoSEQ multiplex PCR, while the TCRdb copy is restricted to in-frame clones and leaves out a portion. In the table there are about 280,000 clones, approximately 87% of which are singletons. The specimen sequenced was PBMCs. The source is a woman aged 18 to 35 in good health and CMV-seronegative.

V is TRBV28 and J is TRBJ1-2; 7 bases are shared with TRBD1. V was pared by 6 bases and J by 4 bases, with 5 bases of the junction left unmatched. Per the germline V gene, CDR1 is MDHEN and CDR2 is SYDVKM. The CDR3 contains 13 residues. The CDR3: CASRRQGAYGYTF. The CDR3 DNA follows: TGTGCCAGCAGGAGACAGGGTGCCTATGGCTACACCTTC.

The count of this clone is one. The chain carries TRBV7-3 and TRBJ2-5; TRBD1 might be the D (6 bases). V was clipped by 5 bases and J by 4 bases, with 17 bases between them. The germline gives CDR1 SGHTA, CDR2 FQGTGA. CDR3 length: 15 amino acids. CDR3 loop: CASSDGTGSRETQYF. Here the CDR3 DNA reads TGTGCCAGCAGCGACGGAACAGGGTCGAGAGAGACCCAGTACTTC.

V and J are TRBV9 and TRBJ1-2; 8 nucleotides align to TRBD1. Per the germline V gene, CDR1 is SGDLS and CDR2 is YYNGEE. This CDR3 is built from 15 residues. V trimming: 4 bases; J trimming: 6 bases; junction bases outside the gene matches: 11. For the CDR3, the DNA is TGTGCCAGCAGCCACCGGGACAGGTTAGATAATGGCTACACCTTC. Translation gives CASSHRDRLDNGYTF.

The V and J genes are TRBV6-1 and TRBJ1-2; D ambiguous. Germline V CDR1 and CDR2: MNHNS, SASEGT. The V end was cut by 11 bases, the J end by 1 base, with 11 bases between. The CDR3 is 12 residues long. Written as DNA, the CDR3 is TGTGCCGCAGCAGGTCGTAACTATGGCTACACCTTC. This sequence encodes CAAAGRNYGYTF.

This chain connects TRBV6-4 to TRBJ1-5; D remains unclear. The CDR3 is 15 amino acids. V was clipped by 6 bases and J by 3 bases, with 15 bases between them. Germline V gene sequence: CDR1 MRHNA, CDR2 SNTAGT. The CDR3, as DNA: TGTGCCAGCAGCGGCCCTCGAGGTAACAATCAGCCCCAGCATTTT. This codes for CASSGPRGNNQPQHF.

The chain carries TRBV19 and TRBJ1-6; no clear D gene. CDR1 LNHDA and CDR2 SQIVND come from the germline V gene (reference sequence). Trimming shortened V by 7 bases and J by 2 bases, and 12 bases separated the two germline ends. This CDR3 is built from 15 residues. In nucleotides, the CDR3 is TGTGCCAGTACGGAGGGCGACACCTATAATTCACCCCTCCACTTT. It encodes CASTEGDTYNSPLHF.

This clone was found a few times. V is TRBV7-2 and J is TRBJ1-2, with D perhaps TRBD1 (5 bases). The CDR3 extends over 13 amino acids. Germline V gives CDR1 SGHTA, CDR2 FQGNSA. V was cut by 11 bases and J by 8 bases, with 21 bases left in between. The CDR3 nucleotides are TGTGCCGGAGAAGGGGTAGGGTGGGGAGGCTACACCTTC. Its translation is CAGEGVGWGGYTF. Complete variable domain (other parts from reference TRBV7-2 and TRBJ1-2): GAGVSQSPSNKVTEKGKDVELRCDPISGHTALYWYRQSLGQGLEFLIYFQGNSAPDKSGLPSDRFSAERTGGSVSTLTIQRTQQEDSAVYLCAGEGVGWGGYTFGSGTRLTVV.

The sample holds one count of this clone. V usage is TRBV28 and J usage is TRBJ1-4, with D perhaps TRBD1 (6 bases). Germline V gene data show CDR1 as MDHEN and CDR2 as SYDVKM. The V end lost 6 bases, the J end lost 6 bases, and 14 bases lay between the germline ends. This CDR3 has 14 amino acids. CDR3 bases: TGTGCCAGCAGCCTATTAGGGGGTGATGAAAAACTGTTTTTT. Protein sequence: CASSLLGGDEKLFF. Full variable domain (missing parts from reference TRBV28 and TRBJ1-4): DVKVTQSSRYLVKRTGEKVFLECVQDMDHENMFWYRQDPGLGLRLIYFSYDVKMKEKGDIPEGYSVSREKKERFSLILESASTNQTSMYLCASSLLGGDEKLFFGSGTQLSVL.

This clone was counted a single time. An end of the junction differs from the germline gene, which may be a read error. The chain couples TRBV28 to TRBJ1-1, with D possibly matching TRBD1 (5 bases). Germline CDR1 is MDHEN and CDR2 is SYDVKM. The CDR3 has 15 amino acids. CDR3 in amino acids: CASRPLLGVKTEAFF. The CDR3 DNA reads as TGTGCCAGCCGCCCCTTATTAGGGGTGAAAACTGAAGCTTTCTTT.

The chain employs TRBV2 and TRBJ2-7; TRBD1 agrees at 8 bases. The V gene end was trimmed by 4 bases and the J gene end by 7 bases; junction bases not matched to a gene: 30. CDR1 SNHLY and CDR2 FYNNEI come from the germline V gene. The CDR3 spans 21 residues. Written as DNA, the CDR3 is TGTGCCAGCAGTGGTTACGACTTCCAGGGGGCAGTTGCGTTGTTTGGTTATGAGCAGTACTTC. As protein: CASSGYDFQGAVALFGYEQYF.

J is TRBJ2-1 and V is TRBV19, with 14 bases identical to TRBD2. Germline lookup yields CDR1 LNHDA and CDR2 SQIVND (reference sequence). V was pared by 4 bases and J by 0 bases, with 5 bases of the junction left unmatched. CDR3 length: 18 amino acids. CDR3 in DNA: TGTGCCAGTAGTAGGGGACTAGCGGGGGTGAGCTCCTACAATGAGCAGTTCTTC. It codes for CASSRGLAGVSSYNEQFF.

The chain is built from TRBV7-8 and TRBJ1-1, with 7 bases lining up with TRBD1. Germline assignment: CDR1 SGHVS and CDR2 FQNEAQ. V shed 5 bases and J 5 bases; nucleotides not matched to a gene: 17. This CDR3 has 17 amino acids. The CDR3 bases are TGTGCCAGCAGCCGAGGAAGGTTGGGACAGATGGCTACTGAAGCTTTCTTT. The encoded protein is CASSRGRLGQMATEAFF.

This clone was detected a few times. The J gene is TRBJ2-7, the V gene TRBV15, with a tentative D call TRBD2 (6 bases). Per germline, CDR1 LNHNV and CDR2 YYDKDF (reference sequence). The CDR3 has 14 residues. Trimming cost V 1 base and J 3 bases, with 10 bases left between them. CDR3 amino acids: CATSRVGLNYEQYF. The CDR3 bases are TGTGCCACCAGCAGAGTTGGACTAAACTACGAGCAGTACTTC.

In regard to this clone: Other DNA sequences from this sample encode an identical CDR3 as well. The chain couples TRBV5-4 to TRBJ2-1; 11 bases match TRBD2. CDR3 length: 16 amino acids. Germline V lookup: CDR1 SGHNT, CDR2 YYREEE (reference sequence). V lost 7 bases to trimming and J lost 4 bases; unmatched junction nucleotides: 10. The CDR3 loop is CASSLAGTSGYNEQFF. The DNA for the CDR3 is TGTGCCAGCTCCCTGGCGGGGACTAGCGGTTACAATGAGCAGTTCTTC.

This clone was picked up many times. This chain links TRBV5-4 with TRBJ1-2; D might be TRBD1 (6 bases). CDR3 size: 14 residues. Trimming removed 4 bases from V and 2 bases from J, with 12 bases in between. Germline-derived CDR1 and CDR2 are SGHNT and YYREEE (reference sequence). CDR3: CASSTGTQNYGYTF. The CDR3 region has the DNA TGTGCCAGCAGCACCGGGACACAAAACTATGGCTACACCTTC.

In the case of this clone: The same CDR3 also results from other DNA sequences found in this sample. The chain joins TRBV18 to TRBJ2-7; 12 bases match TRBD2. There are 14 residues in the CDR3. V was clipped by 3 bases and J by 4 bases; unmatched bases: 1. Germline loops: CDR1 KGHSH, CDR2 LQKENI. The CDR3 sequence is CASSPLAGGYEQYF. CDR3 sequence (DNA): TGTGCCAGCTCACCTCTAGCGGGGGGGTACGAGCAGTACTTC.

The rearrangement links TRBV28 to TRBJ2-2; the D gene is possibly TRBD2 (5 bases). Germline CDR1 and CDR2: MDHEN and SYDVKM. The CDR3 is made up of 15 amino acids. V dropped 6 bases and J dropped 6 bases, with 17 bases sitting between them. The CDR3 DNA is TGTGCCAGCAGAGCCCCCGGGGTCCCAGCCGGGGAGCTGTTTTTT. It codes for CASRAPGVPAGELFF. The entire variable domain, with the rest obtained from reference TRBV28 and TRBJ2-2, is as follows: DVKVTQSSRYLVKRTGEKVFLECVQDMDHENMFWYRQDPGLGLRLIYFSYDVKMKEKGDIPEGYSVSREKKERFSLILESASTNQTSMYLCASRAPGVPAGELFFGEGSRLTVL.